Listed below are T cell receptor beta chains from one sample, sequenced in a study of human T cells and chemical hapten exposure. Using its own MiXCR run on the RACE reads, TCRdb lists one record per CDR3 protein. This table holds about 95,000 distinct CDR3 sequences, about 10% found once. The sample was whole blood, taken in connection with sensitization to the hapten diphenylcyclopropenone (DPC). The receptors originated from a woman aged 35 to 49 with alopecia areata. Some clones in this sample may be carry-over from other donors' samples. The CDR3 runs from the conserved cysteine through the conserved F or W. The order of the fields is J gene, clone size, D gene, V gene, CDR3 DNA, CDR3 protein. The D gene is left open where the match is weak. Part of the rows lack a size; the others show once, few, many or a class for expanded clones.

>TRBJ2-1|few|TRBD2|TRBV19
TGTGCCAGTAGAGAAGCAGGGAGGGATGAGCAGTTCTTC
CASREAGRDEQFF
>TRBJ2-7|many|-|TRBV7-2
TGTGCCAGCAGCCCTGGGCGGGCCTCCTACGAGCAGTACTTC
CASSPGRASYEQYF
>TRBJ2-7|many|TRBD2|TRBV27
TGTGCCAGCAGTTTATCGCCCTCGGGGGGCTACGAGCAGTACTTC
CASSLSPSGGYEQYF
>TRBJ1-2|many|TRBD1|TRBV9
TGTGCCAGCAGCGCCGGGACAGACTACGCTGGCTACACCTTC
CASSAGTDYAGYTF
>TRBJ1-1|many|-|TRBV28
TGTGCCAGCAGTTTAAACGGTGCGGCTGAAGCTTTCTTT
CASSLNGAAEAFF
>TRBJ2-1|-|TRBD2|TRBV5-1
TGCGCCAGCAGCATCACCACCGGGACTAGTCGGGCCAATGAGCAGTTCTTC
CASSITTGTSRANEQFF
>TRBJ2-1|-|-|TRBV19
TGTGCCAGTAGAAATATGGGGCCCTCCTACAATGAGCAGTTCTTC
CASRNMGPSYNEQFF
>TRBJ2-3|-|-|TRBV11-2
TGTGCCAGCAGCCAGAATACGCAGTATTTT
CASSQNTQYF
>TRBJ2-3|many|TRBD2|TRBV28
TGTGCCAGCATCCCTAGCGGGAGGGTCCGCACAGATACGCAGTATTTT
CASIPSGRVRTDTQYF
>TRBJ2-3|many|TRBD2|TRBV30
TGTGCCTGGACCCCCGTTGAGCGGGAGAGCACAGATACGCAGTATTTT
CAWTPVERESTDTQYF
>TRBJ1-3|-|-|TRBV15
TGTGCCACCAGCAGAGCCGACAGGCCTGGAAACACCATATATTTT
CATSRADRPGNTIYF
>TRBJ1-6|many|-|TRBV28
TGTGCCAGCAGTTTACGGGACAACTTCCATAATTCACCCCTCCACTTT
CASSLRDNFHNSPLHF
>TRBJ1-5|-|-|TRBV6-1
TGTGCCAGCAGTGAAGCGCAAGGGACCTATCAGCCCCAGCATTTT
CASSEAQGTYQPQHF
>TRBJ2-1|few|-|TRBV29-1
TGCAGCGTGGGGGCGGACACCTACAATGAGCAGTTCTTC
CSVGADTYNEQFF
>TRBJ1-3|-|-|TRBV6-5
TGTGCCAGCAGCCGGGGACTGCTCGTCGGAAACACCATATATTTT
CASSRGLLVGNTIYF
>TRBJ2-6|few|TRBD1|TRBV6-1
TGTGCCAGCAGTATGGGACAGGGAAGCGTCGGGGCCAACGTCCTGACTTTC
CASSMGQGSVGANVLTF
>TRBJ2-1|many|-|TRBV3-2
TGTGCCAGCAGCCAAGGTCTCCCTGGGAGCAATGAGCAGTTCTTC
CASSQGLPGSNEQFF
>TRBJ2-2|few|TRBD1|TRBV6-5
TGTGCCAGCAGTTACACAGGGGAGAACACCGGGGAGCTGTTTTTT
CASSYTGENTGELFF
>TRBJ2-7|-|-|TRBV19
TGTGCCAGTAGTATTTCCGGACGGGGATACGAGCAGTACTTC
CASSISGRGYEQYF